The source of this TCR beta chain is a study of persistence of HIV-infected CD4 T cells. At the level of the study: Donors were ART-treated; their CMV- and Gag-responding CD4+ T cells were isolated. Findings and caveats of the study: TCRbeta richness was lower in CMV- and Gag-responding cells than in anti-CD3/anti-CD28-responding cells.

The libraries were made with immunoSEQ version 4 in survey mode. Measured with immunoSEQ multiplex PCR; TCRdb has only the in-frame clones, and not every one. The sample includes roughly 32,000 clones, around 82% of them seen just once. As to this clone: Its target is not known.

CDR1 is LGHDT, CDR2 YNNKEL, per germline (reference sequence). CDR3 length equals 18 residues. J was trimmed by 8 bases and V by 0 bases; bases with no gene match: 11. Cells were stimulated with overlapping HIV-1 Gag 15-mer peptides. CD40L-negative CD69-negative CD45RO-high memory CD4+ T cells were sorted as populations depleted of antigen-responding cells. These HIV-1-infected adults initiated suppressive ART in chronic infection. Donors had undetectable plasma HIV-1 RNA, under 50 copies/mL, for 4+ years. The receptor comes from an adult woman with HIV who was CMV-seropositive. The specimen was CD4+ T cells sorted from PBMCs after approximately 19-hour stimulation, collected from a patient who received antiretroviral therapy. The rearrangement links TRBV3-1 (or the pseudogene TRBV3-2) to TRBJ2-1; TRBD2 matches 12 bases. As DNA, the CDR3 is TGTGCCAGCAGCCAAGACAGGCTAGCGGGAGGGCGGTTGGATGAGCAGTTCTTC. Translating it yields CASSQDRLAGGRLDEQFF.